Below, 11 T cell receptor beta chains from the same sample are listed, as sequenced in a study of blood T cell repertoires in COVID-19. Data came from immunoSEQ multiplex PCR; TCRdb stores just in-frame clones and leaves some out. The data hold approximately 260,000 clones, with around 86% observed a single time. The sequenced sample was peripheral blood. The source is an older woman with active or convalescent COVID-19.

This chain connects TRBV2 to TRBJ2-7; D ambiguous. Per germline, CDR1 SNHLY and CDR2 FYNNEI. This CDR3 is built from 13 residues. Trimming shortened V by 0 bases and J by 3 bases, and 6 bases separated the two germline ends. CDR3 nucleotides: TGTGCCAGCAGTGAAGCGTTCAGCTACGAGCAGTACTTC. Protein: CASSEAFSYEQYF. Variable domain in full (rest from reference TRBV2 and TRBJ2-7): EPEVTQTPSHQVTQMGQEVILRCVPISNHLYFYWYRQILGQKVEFLVSFYNNEISEKSEIFDDQFSVERPDGSNFTLKIRSTKLEDSAMYFCASSEAFSYEQYFGPGTRLTVT.

The chain couples TRBV6-5 to TRBJ1-3, with D possibly being TRBD1 (5 bases). The CDR3 runs to 15 residues. V gave up 7 bases and J gave up 0 bases, with 13 bases separating them. Germline assignment: CDR1 MNHEY and CDR2 SVGAGI. CDR3 coding DNA: TGTGCCAGCAACCTACGACAGCGCTCTGGAAACACCATATATTTT. Its protein is CASNLRQRSGNTIYF.

The chain links TRBV7-9 to TRBJ1-2; TRBD1 matches at 10 bases. Germline-derived CDR1 and CDR2 are SEHNR and FQNEAQ (reference sequence). The CDR3 sequence is 13 residues long. The J segment lost 8 bases and the V segment lost 5 bases, leaving 5 bases of the junction unmatched. The CDR3 spells CASSSDRGRGYTF. The CDR3 region has the DNA TGTGCCAGCAGCAGCGACAGGGGGCGAGGCTACACCTTC.

This clone was counted only a few times. Other DNA sequences in this specimen translate into the identical CDR3. The rearrangement uses TRBV7-6 and TRBJ2-3; TRBD2 matches at 9 bases. The junction had 2 bases not matched to a gene; V was cut back by 1 base and J by 6 bases. The length of the CDR3 is 14 residues. Per the germline V gene, CDR1 is SGHVS and CDR2 is FNYEAQ. CDR3 loop: CASSLGGGADTQYF. In DNA form, the CDR3 reads TGTGCCAGCAGCTTAGGCGGGGGGGCGGATACGCAGTATTTT.

V gene TRBV6-5 combines with J gene TRBJ1-2; TRBD1 is a possible D gene (5 bases). The V end lost 6 bases, the J end lost 7 bases, and 18 bases lay between the germline ends. Per germline, CDR1 MNHEY and CDR2 SVGAGI. The length of the CDR3 is 14 residues. Written as DNA, the CDR3 is TGTGCCAGCAGAGCGGGGGTTGCCTGGGCTGGCTACACCTTC. Its translation: CASRAGVAWAGYTF.

V is TRBV7-9 and J is TRBJ1-1; D remains unclear. The ends were cut back, 4 bases at V and 8 bases at J, with 11 bases in the middle. Germline-derived CDR1 and CDR2 are SEHNR and FQNEAQ (reference sequence). The CDR3 consists of 12 residues. CDR3 nucleotides: TGTGCCAGCAGCTATCGCACAACCGAAGCTTTCTTT. It is translated as CASSYRTTEAFF.

In DNA, the CDR3 is TGTGCCAGTAGTATAACCTTGAACAGGGGGCTTGATGGCTACACCTTC. Its translation: CASSITLNRGLDGYTF. The chain carries TRBV19 and TRBJ1-2, with TRBD1 identical over 9 bases. Germline V lookup: CDR1 LNHDA, CDR2 SQIVND (reference sequence). CDR3 size: 16 residues. V trimming: 2 bases; J trimming: 6 bases; junction bases outside the gene matches: 10.

The J gene is TRBJ1-2, the V gene TRBV29-1, with D unresolved. Germline loops: CDR1 SQVTM, CDR2 ANQGSEA. Trimming stripped 3 bases from V and 6 bases from J, with 5 bases between. The CDR3 sequence is 10 residues long. The CDR3 DNA reads as TGCAGCGTTGACCAGGATGGCTACACCTTC. This encodes CSVDQDGYTF.

The V gene is TRBV3-1 (or the pseudogene TRBV3-2), the J gene TRBJ2-1; 13 bases map to TRBD2. The germline gives CDR1 LGHDT, CDR2 YNNKEL (reference sequence). This CDR3 spans 18 amino acids. J gave up 0 bases and V 3 bases, and 5 bases lay outside the gene matches. CDR3 DNA sequence: TGTGCCAGCAGCCACACTAGCGGGGGGGCGAGCTCCTACAATGAGCAGTTCTTC. Residues: CASSHTSGGASSYNEQFF.

This clone was counted between two and nine times. CDR3 sequence (DNA): TGTGCCTCTCGGACGCTAGCCTATGGCTACACCTTC. Residues: CASRTLAYGYTF. The gene calls are TRBV30 and TRBJ1-2, with no clear D. Per germline, CDR1 GTSNPN and CDR2 SVGIG (reference sequence). The CDR3 is 12 residues long. V was pared by 7 bases and J by 4 bases, with 13 bases between.

The rearrangement links TRBV27 to TRBJ2-3; 7 bases are a match to TRBD1. This CDR3 spans 16 amino acids. The trim removed 6 bases at V and 4 bases at J, leaving 13 bases unmatched. Germline CDR1 reads MNHEY; CDR2 reads SMNVEV (reference sequence). CDR3 sequence reads: CASRPLSAQGADTQYF. In DNA, the CDR3 is TGTGCCAGCAGACCCTTAAGCGCCCAGGGGGCAGATACGCAGTATTTT.